This paragraph covers one TCR beta chain sequence. Germline V gene lookup returns CDR1 MDHEN and CDR2 SYDVKM. The CDR3 has 16 residues. Germline trimming cut 2 bases from V and 5 bases from J; bases unmatched to any gene: 5. Treatment described: 15 to 20 received Ad26.COV2.S at low or high dose, single or two shots; five or six received placebo; per-sample allocation not given. Sampling took place 63 days after the first vaccine or placebo injection. These data belong to a study of Ad26.COV2.S vaccination and SARS-CoV-2 variants. This table comes from immunoSEQ multiplex PCR, and its TCRdb copy is limited to in-frame clones, with some not included. The sample records 350,000 to 500,000 clones, about 90% being singletons.

The sequencing here drew on peripheral blood, taken in a trial of Ad26.COV2.S vaccine versus placebo. This sequence was found in a person aged 18-65 years who received the Ad26.COV2.S COVID-19 vaccine or a placebo. The chain couples TRBV28 to TRBJ2-3; TRBD2 matches 12 bases. The CDR3 sequence is CASSLLAGGREDTQYF. DNA of the CDR3: TGTGCCAGCAGTTTACTAGCGGGAGGGCGGGAAGATACGCAGTATTTT. Supplemented by reference TRBV28 and TRBJ2-3, the full variable domain reads DVKVTQSSRYLVKRTGEKVFLECVQDMDHENMFWYRQDPGLGLRLIYFSYDVKMKEKGDIPEGYSVSREKKERFSLILESASTNQTSMYLCASSLLAGGREDTQYFGPGTRLTVL.